What follows are 12 T cell receptor beta chains derived from one specimen sequenced in a study of siplizumab effects on memory and regulatory T cells. Profiled with immunoSEQ multiplex PCR; TCRdb holds only in-frame clones, not every one. This table holds about 40,000 clones, 89% found once. Sequencing input: naive CD4+ T cells sorted from blood. The receptors originated from a human donor in good health.

In this sample, this clone turned up once. The chain recombines TRBV19 with TRBJ1-5; D is unresolved. The CDR3 length is 13 residues. Germline values: CDR1 LNHDA, CDR2 SQIVND (reference sequence). Trimming cost V 9 bases and J 3 bases, with 12 bases left between them. For the CDR3, the DNA is TGTGCCAGCACCCCCAATGCCAATCAGCCCCAGCATTTT. This translates into CASTPNANQPQHF.

This CDR3 reads CASSVTGTETQYF. The CDR3 coding sequence is TGTGCCAGCAGCGTCACAGGGACAGAGACCCAGTACTTC. This chain uses TRBV6-1 with TRBJ2-5; D is perhaps TRBD1 (6 bases). V gave up 6 bases and J gave up 4 bases, with 12 bases separating them. This CDR3 has 13 amino acids. Germline CDR1 MNHNS, CDR2 SASEGT.

The chain's CDR3 is CASSSHPLAGYTF. The CDR3 bases are TGTGCCAGCAGCTCCCACCCCTTGGCTGGCTACACCTTC. V and J are TRBV7-3 and TRBJ1-2; unclear D gene. CDR3 length equals 13 residues. Trimming removed 4 bases from V and 7 bases from J, with 13 bases in between. CDR1 is SGHTA, CDR2 FQGTGA, per germline.

Notes on this clone: Other DNA sequences of this sample code for an identical CDR3. V and J are TRBV18 and TRBJ1-3, with no clear D. The CDR3 extends over 15 amino acids. CDR1 and CDR2 from the germline V gene are KGHSH and LQKENI. Trimming shortened V by 2 bases and J by 0 bases, and 8 bases separated the two germline ends. CDR3 DNA sequence: TGTGCCAGCTCACCATCCCAGAACTCTGGAAACACCATATATTTT. This gives the protein CASSPSQNSGNTIYF.

J is TRBJ2-7 and V is TRBV5-1; 7 bases line up with TRBD1. V was pared by 4 bases and J by 7 bases, with 8 bases of the junction left unmatched. The germline V gene encodes CDR1 SGHRS and CDR2 YFSETQ. This CDR3 region has 13 residues. Written as DNA, the CDR3 is TGCGCCAGCAGCAACAGACAGGGTTGGGAGCAGTACTTC. Translating it yields CASSNRQGWEQYF.

The CDR3 sequence: CASSLLGQGDGGYTF. The CDR3 DNA follows: TGTGCCAGCAGTTTGTTGGGACAGGGTGACGGTGGCTACACCTTC. The chain carries TRBV27 and TRBJ1-2, with 9 bases matching TRBD1. The CDR3 extends over 15 amino acids. V lost 3 bases and J lost 7; bases outside the gene matches: 9. Germline V CDR1 and CDR2: MNHEY, SMNVEV (reference sequence).

The chain couples TRBV5-4 to TRBJ1-1; possibly TRBD1 for D (5 bases). The CDR3 covers 14 residues. Trimming shortened V by 5 bases and J by 0 bases, and 11 bases separated the two germline ends. The germline V gene has CDR1 SGHNT and CDR2 YYREEE (reference sequence). The CDR3 region has the DNA TGTGCCAGCAGACCGGGACTGGTGAACACTGAAGCTTTCTTT. Its translation is CASRPGLVNTEAFF.

The V and J genes are TRBV6-5 and TRBJ1-1; D is unresolved. Trimming shortened V by 6 bases and J by 9 bases, and 11 bases separated the two germline ends. In germline, CDR1 is MNHEY, CDR2 SVGAGI. CDR3 length: 11 amino acids. CDR3 protein: CASRLGDQAFF. The CDR3, as DNA: TGTGCCAGCAGATTGGGAGACCAAGCTTTCTTT.

The V call is TRBV7-2, the J call TRBJ2-3; 11 nucleotides agree with TRBD1. Germline V CDR1 and CDR2: SGHTA, FQGNSA. V was pared by 1 base and J by 4 bases, with 1 base of the junction left unmatched. The CDR3 totals 15 residues. CDR3 in DNA: TGTGCCAGCAGCTTAGGGGACAGGGGGTCAGATACGCAGTATTTT. Translated: CASSLGDRGSDTQYF.

V and J are TRBV29-1 and TRBJ2-2; TRBD1 or TRBD2 may be the D gene (6 bases each). CDR1 and CDR2 from the germline V gene are SQVTM and ANQGSEA. The CDR3 is 13 residues long. The CDR3 DNA follows: TGCAGTGCGGTTCGTAGGGGGGACGGGGAGCTGTTTTTT. Its protein is CSAVRRGDGELFF.

V is TRBV6-5 and J is TRBJ1-1, with D possibly being TRBD1 (5 bases). Germline CDR1 is MNHEY and CDR2 is SVGAGI. The V end lost 0 bases, the J end lost 5 bases, and 13 bases lay between the germline ends. There are 15 residues in the CDR3. CDR3 sequence reads: CASSYSGAFGTEAFF. In nucleotides, the CDR3 is TGTGCCAGCAGTTACTCAGGGGCCTTTGGTACTGAAGCTTTCTTT.

The chain is built from TRBV6-1 and TRBJ2-1; TRBD2 might be the D (6 bases). The germline V gene encodes CDR1 MNHNS and CDR2 SASEGT. The CDR3 is 13 amino acids. Trimming stripped 6 bases from V and 7 bases from J, with 13 bases between. The CDR3 region is CASRRGTGNEQFF. CDR3 nucleotides: TGTGCCAGCAGGCGGGGCACGGGGAATGAGCAGTTCTTC.